Listed below are T cell receptor beta chains from one sample, sequenced in a study of molecular identifiers for immune sequencing clone quantification. TCRdb re-derived calls from the PCR reads in MiXCR, one entry per CDR3 protein. The sample lists fewer than 100,000 distinct CDR3 sequences, around a fifth seen once, with approximately 1.1% in the top ten. The sequenced material came from naive CD8+ T cells from blood, with Jurkat cell RNA spiked in. The source is a human donor in good health. Some libraries in this study had Jurkat cell RNA spiked in. CDR3s include the opening cysteine and the closing phenylalanine or tryptophan. Each record gives: V gene, J gene, CDR3 protein.

V gene: TRBV7-9; J gene: TRBJ1-6; CDR3 protein: CASSPPVETGDSPLHF
V gene: TRBV15; J gene: TRBJ2-1; CDR3 protein: CATKAGENNEQFF
V gene: TRBV29-1; J gene: TRBJ2-7; CDR3 protein: CSVEVPGNPLGGSYEQYF
V gene: TRBV13; J gene: TRBJ1-6; CDR3 protein: CASSSGTGLTNSPLHF
V gene: TRBV7-9; J gene: TRBJ1-1; CDR3 protein: CASSTVYPEAFF
V gene: TRBV4-1; J gene: TRBJ1-1; CDR3 protein: CASSLGGGNTEAFF
V gene: TRBV28; J gene: TRBJ2-7; CDR3 protein: CASSLPITSGSWYEQYF
V gene: TRBV7-9; J gene: TRBJ1-1; CDR3 protein: CASSTRQGKAEAFF
V gene: TRBV4-1; J gene: TRBJ2-7; CDR3 protein: CASSRGGLAEYYEQNF
V gene: TRBV6-5; J gene: TRBJ1-1; CDR3 protein: CASYGAGNTEAFF
V gene: TRBV12-3/TRBV12-4; J gene: TRBJ2-1; CDR3 protein: CASGGLSSYNEQFF
V gene: TRBV12-3/TRBV12-4; J gene: TRBJ2-7; CDR3 protein: CASSPRDRGIYEQYF
V gene: TRBV20-1; J gene: TRBJ2-3; CDR3 protein: CSARRLAGGGTDTQYF
V gene: TRBV18; J gene: TRBJ2-1; CDR3 protein: CASSPRTGEQREQFF
V gene: TRBV7-2; J gene: TRBJ2-5; CDR3 protein: CASSRRPRLVLETQYF
V gene: TRBV5-6; J gene: TRBJ2-7; CDR3 protein: CASSLSLYEQYF
V gene: TRBV4-1; J gene: TRBJ2-3; CDR3 protein: CASSQDPSPITDTQYF
V gene: TRBV5-6; J gene: TRBJ2-7; CDR3 protein: CASSLGWGERYEQYF
V gene: TRBV19; J gene: TRBJ2-7; CDR3 protein: CASSTGQTYEQYF
V gene: TRBV7-8; J gene: TRBJ2-7; CDR3 protein: CASSHHAPGRSSYEQYF